One and the same sample provided the 19 T cell receptor beta chains below, sequenced in a study of technical replicates of blood from a few donors. Assay: immunoSEQ multiplex PCR; the TCRdb copy retains only in-frame clones and omits some. The sample has tens of thousands of clones, around 96% seen once. The sequencing sample was made of T cells isolated from PBMCs. The receptors come from a human donor in good health.

J is TRBJ2-5 and V is TRBV27; 9 bases align to TRBD1. Germline V gene sequence: CDR1 MNHEY, CDR2 SMNVEV (reference sequence). The length of the CDR3 is 14 residues. V lost 6 bases and J lost 10; bases outside the gene matches: 12. CDR3 in amino acids: CASSLSGTGKDQYF. CDR3 DNA sequence: TGTGCCAGCAGCCTTTCCGGGACAGGGAAGGACCAGTACTTC.

J is TRBJ2-7 and V is TRBV5-6; weak D call: TRBD1 (5 bases). The CDR3 sequence is 16 residues long. V was clipped by 4 bases and J by 3 bases, with 20 bases between them. Germline assignment: CDR1 SGHDT and CDR2 YYEEEE. The CDR3 sequence: CASSPLSDRNLYEQYF. The CDR3 nucleotides read TGTGCCAGCAGCCCACTCTCCGACAGAAACCTCTACGAGCAGTACTTC.

The rearrangement links TRBV19 to TRBJ2-7, with D possibly being TRBD1 (6 bases). In germline, CDR1 is LNHDA, CDR2 SQIVND (reference sequence). CDR3 length: 15 amino acids. Between the trimmed V and J ends, which lost 7 bases and 2 bases, there was a span of 18 bases. The CDR3 DNA sequence: TGTGCCAGTACCCGTGAAGGGGGTTTTGCCTACGAGCAGTACTTC. It specifies CASTREGGFAYEQYF.

The V gene is TRBV5-1, the J gene TRBJ2-7; 9 positions match TRBD1. The CDR3 extends over 16 amino acids. J gave up 5 bases and V 4 bases, and 13 bases lay outside the gene matches. The germline V gene has CDR1 SGHRS and CDR2 YFSETQ. The DNA of the CDR3 is TGCGCCAGCAGCCCCTCGGCCGGGACAGGGTACAACGAGCAGTACTTC. Its protein is CASSPSAGTGYNEQYF. Filled out from reference TRBV5-1 and TRBJ2-7, the complete variable domain reads KAGVTQTPRYLIKTRGQQVTLSCSPISGHRSVSWYQQTPGQGLQFLFEYFSETQRNKGNFPGRFSGRQFSNSRSEMNVSTLELGDSALYLCASSPSAGTGYNEQYFGPGTRLTVT.

The J gene is TRBJ2-7, the V gene TRBV9; TRBD1 agrees at 7 bases. In germline, CDR1 is SGDLS, CDR2 YYNGEE. The V gene end was trimmed by 0 bases and the J gene end by 6 bases; junction bases not matched to a gene: 9. This CDR3 region has 15 residues. CDR3 in amino acids: CASSVEGGGLSEQYF. CDR3 sequence (DNA): TGTGCCAGCAGCGTAGAAGGGGGCGGGTTATCCGAGCAGTACTTC.

This chain links TRBV7-3 with TRBJ2-5, with D perhaps TRBD2 (6 bases). This CDR3 contains 15 residues. Looked up from germline, CDR1 is SGHTA and CDR2 is FQGTGA. With 5 bases removed from V and 0 bases from J, the gap between germline ends came to 13 bases. The chain's CDR3 is CASSQEGRDQETQYF. The CDR3 nucleotides read TGTGCCAGCAGCCAGGAGGGCCGGGACCAAGAGACCCAGTACTTC.

J is TRBJ2-4 and V is TRBV4-1; D remains ambiguous. Germline CDR1 is MGHRA and CDR2 is YSYEKL. V lost 2 bases, J lost 0 bases, and 5 bases lay in between. The CDR3 consists of 14 residues. The CDR3 here is CASSQPLAKNIQYF. CDR3 DNA: TGCGCCAGCAGCCAACCACTAGCCAAAAACATTCAGTACTTC.

This rearrangement joins TRBV5-1 to TRBJ2-7; 9 positions agree with TRBD2. J gave up 5 bases and V 1 base, and 7 bases lay outside the gene matches. This CDR3 region has 15 residues. Germline CDR1 SGHRS, CDR2 YFSETQ. The CDR3 DNA reads TGCGCCAGCAGCTTGCACATAGCGGGAGCAGACGAGCAGTACTTC. Its protein is CASSLHIAGADEQYF. The full variable domain, its missing parts supplied by reference TRBV5-1 and TRBJ2-7, is KAGVTQTPRYLIKTRGQQVTLSCSPISGHRSVSWYQQTPGQGLQFLFEYFSETQRNKGNFPGRFSGRQFSNSRSEMNVSTLELGDSALYLCASSLHIAGADEQYFGPGTRLTVT.

This sequence joins TRBV30 and TRBJ1-3; D might be TRBD1 (6 bases). The V end lost 2 bases, the J end lost 2 bases, and 16 bases lay between the germline ends. This CDR3 has 16 amino acids. Germline V gene data show CDR1 as GTSNPN and CDR2 as SVGIG (reference sequence). The CDR3 nucleotides are TGTGCCTGGAGTAACATGGGACATCGGACTGGAAACACCATATATTTT. It encodes CAWSNMGHRTGNTIYF. Full variable domain (rest looked up from reference TRBV30 and TRBJ1-3): SQTIHQWPATLVQPVGSPLSLECTVEGTSNPNLYWYRQAAGRGLQLLFYSVGIGQISSEVPQNLSASRPQDRQFILSSKKLLLSDSGFYLCAWSNMGHRTGNTIYFGEGSWLTVV.

The rearrangement joins TRBV28 to TRBJ2-7, with D uncertain. The CDR3 runs to 14 residues. The V end lost 4 bases, the J end lost 3 bases, and 13 bases lay between the germline ends. Per the germline V gene, CDR1 is MDHEN and CDR2 is SYDVKM. As DNA, the CDR3 is TGTGCCAGCAGTTCAATCCCATCCGGCTACGAGCAGTACTTC. It is translated as CASSSIPSGYEQYF.

This clone was counted only a few times. The J gene is TRBJ1-4, the V gene TRBV6-1; tentative D call: TRBD1 (6 bases). From germline, CDR1 is MNHNS and CDR2 SASEGT. CDR3 size: 14 residues. V was clipped by 4 bases and J by 8 bases, with 14 bases between them. CDR3 nucleotide sequence: TGTGCCAGCAGTGGTTGGGGGCTGGGAGAAAAACTGTTTTTT. Residues: CASSGWGLGEKLFF.

The genes are TRBV29-1 and TRBJ2-1; D possibly corresponds to TRBD2 (6 bases). CDR3 length equals 17 residues. Germline CDR1 is SQVTM and CDR2 is ANQGSEA. Trimming removed 5 bases from V and 0 bases from J, with 20 bases in between. The CDR3 sequence: CSVWRGLADLSYNEQFF. The CDR3 DNA sequence: TGCAGCGTTTGGAGGGGTTTAGCGGACCTCTCCTACAATGAGCAGTTCTTC.

This clone was detected only once. This rearrangement joins TRBV27 to TRBJ1-5; tentatively, D is TRBD1 (6 bases). V was clipped by 0 bases and J by 7 bases, with 13 bases between them. The CDR3 is 15 residues long. Germline assignment: CDR1 MNHEY and CDR2 SMNVEV (reference sequence). The CDR3 region is CASSLSAQGPQPQHF. The CDR3 nucleotides read TGTGCCAGCAGTTTATCGGCTCAGGGGCCACAGCCCCAGCATTTT.

A single count supports this clone. The CDR3 DNA is TGTGCCAGCAGCTTAAATCGGGCGGGCTATGGCTACACCTTC. It translates to CASSLNRAGYGYTF. V is TRBV7-8 and J is TRBJ1-2; D is undetermined. From germline, CDR1 is SGHVS and CDR2 FQNEAQ. Trimming removed 2 bases from V and 4 bases from J, with 11 bases in between. CDR3 size: 14 residues.

The V and J genes are TRBV10-3 and TRBJ2-7; D gene unclear. The CDR3 contains 12 residues. Germline CDR1 and CDR2: ENHRY and SYGVKD. V lost 7 bases and J 0 bases, leaving 7 bases between the germline ends. CDR3 in DNA: TGTGCCATCAAAACTAACTCCTACGAGCAGTACTTC. Its protein is CAIKTNSYEQYF.

The chain links TRBV7-3 to TRBJ2-2, with 7 positions matching TRBD1. Germline CDR1 SGHTA, CDR2 FQGTGA. CDR3 size: 14 residues. The trim removed 7 bases at V and 6 bases at J, leaving 8 bases unmatched. The CDR3 loop reads CASTLTGDAGELFF. CDR3 DNA sequence: TGTGCCAGCACGCTAACAGGGGATGCCGGGGAGCTGTTTTTT.

The chain combines TRBV18 with TRBJ1-1, with a weak D call TRBD1 (5 bases). Deletions cut 3 bases from V and 0 bases from J, with 8 bases between. The CDR3 covers 14 residues. Looked up from germline, CDR1 is KGHSH and CDR2 is LQKENI. CDR3 sequence (DNA): TGTGCCAGCTCACCCCAGGGAATGAACACTGAAGCTTTCTTT. Its translation: CASSPQGMNTEAFF.

The genes are TRBV7-9 and TRBJ2-6; no clear D. Trimming cost V 10 bases and J 0 bases, with 10 bases left between them. Germline V lookup: CDR1 SEHNR, CDR2 FQNEAQ (reference sequence). The CDR3 loop spans 14 amino acids. The CDR3 is CATTDYSGANVLTF. Written as DNA, the CDR3 is TGTGCCACTACAGATTACTCTGGGGCCAACGTCCTGACTTTC.

This clone was picked up one time. The chain recombines TRBV18 with TRBJ2-6; 9 bases are shared with TRBD1. V gave up 6 bases and J gave up 2 bases; unmatched junction bases: 5. Germline V gene sequence: CDR1 KGHSH, CDR2 LQKENI. The CDR3 has 16 residues. In nucleotides, the CDR3 is TGTGCCAGCTCGTTAACAGGGGGCACTGGGGCCAACGTCCTGACTTTC. Protein product: CASSLTGGTGANVLTF. The variable domain in full, completed from reference TRBV18 and TRBJ2-6, reads NAGVMQNPRHLVRRRGQEARLRCSPMKGHSHVYWYRQLPEEGLKFMVYLQKENIIDESGMPKERFSAEFPKEGPSILRIQQVVRGDSAAYFCASSLTGGTGANVLTFGAGSRLTVL.